This T cell receptor (beta chain) was sequenced for a study of OX40 agonist ivuxolimab in advanced cancers. Study summary: Prior checkpoint blockade (anti-PD-1, anti-PD-L1 or anti-CTLA-4) was permitted; approximately 44% had it. The study, taken as a whole, reports: Among the lowest peripheral clonal expansion occurred in 0.1-3.0 mg/kg partial responders. The work left the antigen specificity of expanded peripheral T cells undetermined.

Sequencing was performed with immunoSEQ multiplex PCR; in TCRdb, only in-frame clones are kept and a portion is missing. This sample has fewer than 80,000 clones, with around 85% found just once. CDR3 length equals 13 residues. V lost 4 bases, J lost 4 bases, and 9 bases lay in between. Germline lookup yields CDR1 SNHLY and CDR2 FYNNEI. To note about this clone: As yet, its antigen is unknown.

The V call is TRBV2, the J call TRBJ2-3, with a possible D match to TRBD1 (6 bases). The source of this sequence is an adult with an advanced solid tumor such as melanoma, head and neck, liver or kidney cancer. The starting material was CD4+ or CD8+ T cells sorted from blood, obtained in a trial of the OX40 agonist ivuxolimab. The CDR3 region has the DNA TGTGCCAGCAGTGGGACAGCTGCAGATACGCAGTATTTT. Its protein is CASSGTAADTQYF. Complete variable domain (other parts from reference TRBV2 and TRBJ2-3): EPEVTQTPSHQVTQMGQEVILRCVPISNHLYFYWYRQILGQKVEFLVSFYNNEISEKSEIFDDQFSVERPDGSNFTLKIRSTKLEDSAMYFCASSGTAADTQYFGPGTRLTVL.